The 13 T cell receptor beta chains below were found in one sample sequenced in a study of cytomegalovirus exposure and HLA in healthy donors. TCRdb keeps only in-frame clones here, not all; method: immunoSEQ multiplex PCR. This repertoire shows 150,000 to 200,000 clones, approximately 86% found once; its top ten account for less than 3.5%. Sequencing was done on a sample of PBMCs. These TCRs come from a man between 18 and 29 years old in good health and CMV-seropositive.

V usage is TRBV9 and J usage is TRBJ1-2; 7 nucleotides match TRBD1. V shed 5 bases, J shed 0 bases, and the junction held 10 bases outside the gene matches. Germline loops: CDR1 SGDLS, CDR2 YYNGEE. The CDR3 is 16 amino acids. The CDR3 region has the DNA TGTGCCAGCAGTGCCGGCGGGACAGCTTCTAACTATGGCTACACCTTC. Protein product: CASSAGGTASNYGYTF.

The V gene is TRBV9, the J gene TRBJ1-2, with TRBD1 identical over 8 bases. Germline lookup yields CDR1 SGDLS and CDR2 YYNGEE. V lost 3 bases and J lost 3; bases outside the gene matches: 4. The CDR3 covers 14 residues. The CDR3 here is CASSAPDRDYGYTF. CDR3 in DNA: TGTGCCAGCAGCGCACCGGACAGGGACTATGGCTACACCTTC.

The chain has TRBV28 and TRBJ2-1; TRBD2 matches at 16 bases. CDR3 length: 17 amino acids. Trimming took 5 bases from V and 12 from J; bases not matched to a gene: 13. Germline V gives CDR1 MDHEN, CDR2 SYDVKM. The CDR3: CASSPRVGLAGGTRQFF. The CDR3 region has the DNA TGTGCCAGCAGTCCACGGGTGGGACTAGCGGGAGGGACTCGGCAGTTCTTC.

CDR3 nucleotides: TGCAGCGTTGAAGATCTTGGGGGGAGGTGGCAGTTCTTC. It specifies CSVEDLGGRWQFF. The chain recombines TRBV29-1 with TRBJ2-1, with D tentatively TRBD2 (6 bases). Looked up from germline, CDR1 is SQVTM and CDR2 is ANQGSEA. The CDR3 totals 13 residues. Trimming stripped 0 bases from V and 12 bases from J, with 15 bases between.

The V and J genes are TRBV27 and TRBJ2-7; maybe TRBD1 (5 bases). V lost 1 base to trimming and J lost 2 bases, with 12 bases between them. This CDR3 has 15 amino acids. CDR1 and CDR2 from the germline V gene are MNHEY and SMNVEV (reference sequence). DNA of the CDR3: TGTGCCAGCAGTTTATATCCCGGCAGGGCCTACGAGCAGTACTTC. Translated, it gives CASSLYPGRAYEQYF.

CDR3 protein: CASSLVGSLSSYEQYF. The CDR3 nucleotides read TGTGCCAGCAGCTTAGTGGGCTCACTGAGCTCCTACGAGCAGTACTTC. This chain uses TRBV7-8 with TRBJ2-7, with unresolved D. The CDR3 loop spans 16 amino acids. Per the germline V gene, CDR1 is SGHVS and CDR2 is FQNEAQ. Trimming stripped 1 base from V and 0 bases from J, with 13 bases between.

The V call is TRBV18, the J call TRBJ1-4; 8 bases align to TRBD1. Germline V CDR1 and CDR2: KGHSH, LQKENI. V lost 3 bases to trimming and J lost 6 bases; unmatched junction nucleotides: 6. This CDR3 region has 15 residues. The CDR3 reads CASSPRQGLDEKLFF. The CDR3 bases are TGTGCCAGCTCACCGAGACAGGGGTTGGATGAAAAACTGTTTTTT.

The chain uses TRBV28 and TRBJ2-7; 11 bases are a match to TRBD2. Germline CDR1 is MDHEN and CDR2 is SYDVKM. The CDR3 contains 18 residues. J lost 3 bases, V lost 6 bases, and 16 bases had no gene match. The CDR3 sequence is CASSPIPLAGVYYYEQYF. In DNA form, the CDR3 reads TGTGCCAGCAGCCCAATCCCACTAGCGGGAGTGTATTACTACGAGCAGTACTTC.

This chain links TRBV28 with TRBJ2-7, with D uncertain. CDR1 is MDHEN and CDR2 is SYDVKM in the germline V gene. The CDR3 has 14 amino acids. V was cut by 2 bases and J by 5 bases, with 13 bases left in between. CDR3 amino acids: CASSLVQWLHEQYF. CDR3 DNA sequence: TGTGCCAGCAGTTTAGTGCAATGGCTCCACGAGCAGTACTTC.

The chain couples TRBV7-8 to TRBJ1-2; TRBD1 matches at 7 bases. J lost 6 bases, V lost 4 bases, and 2 bases had no gene match. CDR1 and CDR2 (germline): SGHVS, FQNEAQ. The CDR3 is 12 amino acids. This CDR3 reads CASSSTGDGYTF. CDR3 coding DNA: TGTGCCAGCAGCTCCACAGGGGATGGCTACACCTTC.

The V gene is TRBV28, the J gene TRBJ2-1; 9 nucleotides line up with TRBD1. CDR3 size: 16 residues. The V segment lost 5 bases and the J segment 7 bases; nucleotides outside the gene matches: 12. The germline CDR1 and CDR2 sequences are MDHEN and SYDVKM. The CDR3, as DNA: TGTGCCAGCAGTCCCTACCGGGACAGGGACGTAAATGAGCAGTTCTTC. Protein product: CASSPYRDRDVNEQFF.

The chain uses TRBV7-2 and TRBJ1-6, with D perhaps matching TRBD1 (5 bases). CDR3 length equals 16 residues. The germline V gene has CDR1 SGHTA and CDR2 FQGNSA. The V gene lost 8 bases and the J gene lost 5 bases, with 19 bases spanning the gap. CDR3 nucleotide sequence: TGTGCCAGCGGATCCCCAGCGGGGGGTCATAATTCACCCCTCCACTTT. Translating gives CASGSPAGGHNSPLHF. The whole variable domain, filled in from reference TRBV7-2 and TRBJ1-6, reads GAGVSQSPSNKVTEKGKDVELRCDPISGHTALYWYRQSLGQGLEFLIYFQGNSAPDKSGLPSDRFSAERTGGSVSTLTIQRTQQEDSAVYLCASGSPAGGHNSPLHFGNGTRLTVT.

The rearrangement uses TRBV6-5 and TRBJ2-3; possibly TRBD1 for D (6 bases). This CDR3 comprises 14 residues. Trimming cost V 6 bases and J 0 bases, with 10 bases left between them. In germline, CDR1 is MNHEY, CDR2 SVGAGI. CDR3: CASRGQFSTDTQYF. CDR3 nucleotide sequence: TGTGCCAGCAGAGGACAGTTCAGCACAGATACGCAGTATTTT.